The source of this T cell receptor beta chain is a study of CD8+ T cells in alopecia areata. At the level of the study: The SALT score measured affected scalp surface percentage in treated patients.

V was shortened by 8 bases and J by 10 bases, with 23 bases between the two germline ends. CDR3 length equals 14 residues. Germline CDR1 and CDR2: SGHTA and FQGNSA. Extraction and reverse transcription of RNA yielded cDNA as the sequencing template. The method was immunoSEQ multiplex PCR; TCRdb's version includes in-frame clones alone and lacks a portion of them. Here the sample spans 120,000 or so clones, about 54% being singletons. As for treatment: oral pan-JAK inhibitor, 5-10 mg twice daily. The sample here was CD8+ T cells sorted from blood, taken at week 4, from a patient treated with tofacitinib. The V call is TRBV7-2, the J call TRBJ1-1; the D is unclear. The sequence came from a human donor with alopecia areata. The CDR3 sequence: CASRDNGGPILAFF. Written as DNA, the CDR3 is TGTGCCAGCCGAGACAACGGAGGGCCTATTCTAGCTTTCTTT.